This T cell receptor (beta chain) was sequenced for a study of beta chain features in type 1 diabetes. V was trimmed by 3 bases and J by 0 bases, leaving 9 bases between them. The CDR3 loop spans 14 amino acids. Germline V gives CDR1 SQVTM, CDR2 ANQGSEA. This clone was detected only a few times. Its antigen is as yet unknown. Study-level points and caveats: Moderate but significant shortening of TCRB CDR3s was recorded in all four CD4+ subsets from Type 1 diabetes patients. More deletions and fewer insertions at VDJ junctions were seen in type 1 diabetes patients.

TCRB transcripts that were expressed got sequenced, as all of the isolated RNA had been reverse transcribed. TCRdb's copy holds only in-frame clones and misses some; the assay was immunoSEQ multiplex PCR. The table lists under 450,000 clones, approximately 13% of them singletons. Averaging about 116 mL, one heparinised blood draw came from each individual donor. CD45RO/CCR7/CD25/CD127/CD95/CD27 sorting isolated CD4+ naive, central memory, regulatory and stem cell-like memory cells. The sequence came from a man aged 25 to 45 in good health. The V gene is TRBV29-1, the J gene TRBJ1-3; D gene ambiguous. The sequenced sample consisted of naive CD4+ T cells from blood. CDR3 sequence (DNA): TGCAGCGTTGAGGCCACCGGCTCTGGAAACACCATATATTTT. Translated: CSVEATGSGNTIYF.